The 27 T cell receptor beta chains below all came from one sample that was sequenced in a study of cytomegalovirus exposure and HLA in healthy donors. The PCR used 60 Vbeta and 13 Jbeta primers. Data came from immunoSEQ multiplex PCR; TCRdb stores just in-frame clones and leaves some out. The data show approximately 190,000 clones, around 87% seen once. Sample: PBMCs. The receptors originated from a man aged 25-45 years in good health and CMV-seronegative.

CDR3 sequence reads: CASSLFTSGQGSDTQYF. In DNA, the CDR3 is TGTGCCAGCAGTTTATTTACTAGCGGCCAGGGGTCGGATACGCAGTATTTT. The V call is TRBV28, the J call TRBJ2-3; TRBD2 matches 8 bases. CDR1 MDHEN and CDR2 SYDVKM come from the germline V gene. The V segment lost 1 base and the J segment 6 bases; nucleotides outside the gene matches: 12. This CDR3 is built from 17 residues.

V usage is TRBV28 and J usage is TRBJ2-6; TRBD2 might be the D (6 bases). V gave up 3 bases and J gave up 1 base, with 13 bases separating them. The CDR3 sequence is 17 residues long. Germline CDR1 reads MDHEN; CDR2 reads SYDVKM. This CDR3 reads CASSFGSSGSGANVLTF. As DNA, the CDR3 is TGTGCCAGCAGTTTCGGGAGTTCTGGGTCTGGGGCCAACGTCCTGACTTTC.

V is TRBV7-9 and J is TRBJ1-2; no reliable D call. The CDR3 runs to 15 residues. Trimming shortened V by 5 bases and J by 7 bases, and 20 bases separated the two germline ends. Per the germline V gene, CDR1 is SEHNR and CDR2 is FQNEAQ (reference sequence). CDR3 region: CASSEADIGGPGYTF. The CDR3 nucleotides read TGTGCCAGCAGCGAAGCAGACATAGGAGGTCCTGGCTACACCTTC.

The chain uses TRBV27 and TRBJ1-2, with 10 bases lining up with TRBD1. Trimming removed 3 bases from V and 8 bases from J; junction bases left unmatched: 3. CDR1 and CDR2 from the germline V gene are MNHEY and SMNVEV (reference sequence). The CDR3 totals 13 residues. CDR3 nucleotide sequence: TGTGCCAGCAGTTTGGACAGGGGGAAAGGCTACACCTTC. Translation: CASSLDRGKGYTF.

This chain joins TRBV9 and TRBJ2-7, with D perhaps TRBD1 (7 bases). The CDR3 runs to 15 residues. CDR1 is SGDLS, CDR2 YYNGEE, per germline. Deletions cut 2 bases from V and 3 bases from J, with 15 bases between. CDR3 residues: CASSVGTRGVYEQYF. CDR3 DNA sequence: TGTGCCAGCAGCGTTGGGACCAGGGGGGTCTACGAGCAGTACTTC. Variable domain in full (rest from reference TRBV9 and TRBJ2-7): DSGVTQTPKHLITATGQRVTLRCSPRSGDLSVYWYQQSLDQGLQFLIQYYNGEERAKGNILERFSAQQFPDLHSELNLSSLELGDSALYFCASSVGTRGVYEQYFGPGTRLTVT.

The J gene is TRBJ1-2, the V gene TRBV6-6; TRBD1 aligns across 7 bases. The CDR3 is 14 residues long. V lost 6 bases to trimming and J lost 8 bases; unmatched junction nucleotides: 12. Germline assignment: CDR1 MNHNY and CDR2 SVGAGI (reference sequence). Here the CDR3 reads CASRNRGRERGYTF. The CDR3 nucleotides are TGTGCCAGCAGGAACAGGGGTCGCGAACGAGGCTACACCTTC.

This clone was seen a few times. The V call is TRBV27, the J call TRBJ2-1; 10 nucleotides line up with TRBD2. V lost 1 base to trimming and J lost 6 bases; unmatched junction nucleotides: 9. The CDR3 is made up of 17 amino acids. Germline lookup yields CDR1 MNHEY and CDR2 SMNVEV (reference sequence). CDR3 DNA: TGTGCCAGCAGTTTATGGGGGATCACTAGCGGGGTCAATGAGCAGTTCTTC. As protein: CASSLWGITSGVNEQFF.

In this sample, this clone turned up a few times. The chain joins TRBV7-8 to TRBJ2-3; perhaps TRBD1 as D (5 bases). The germline gives CDR1 SGHVS, CDR2 FQNEAQ. The CDR3 has 14 amino acids. The V end was cut by 5 bases, the J end by 3 bases, with 12 bases between. This CDR3 is CASSRGGRTDTQYF. CDR3 in DNA: TGTGCCAGCAGCAGGGGCGGTAGGACAGATACGCAGTATTTT.

This clone was detected a few times. V usage is TRBV6-5 and J usage is TRBJ2-5, with 12 positions matching TRBD2. After removal of 5 bases from V and 4 bases from J, the junction contained 2 bases not matched to a gene. Germline CDR1 MNHEY, CDR2 SVGAGI. The CDR3 runs 14 residues. The DNA of the CDR3 is TGTGCCAGCAGTATACTAGCGGGGGGAGAGACCCAGTACTTC. Protein product: CASSILAGGETQYF.

V gene TRBV19 combines with J gene TRBJ2-7; D unclear. CDR1 LNHDA and CDR2 SQIVND come from the germline V gene (reference sequence). Trimming pared 4 bases from V and 0 bases from J, leaving 13 bases between. The CDR3 covers 15 residues. For the CDR3, the DNA is TGTGCCAGTAGTACTGCGGCCGACCACTCCTACGAGCAGTACTTC. Translation: CASSTAADHSYEQYF.

The CDR3 DNA sequence: TGTGCCAGCAGCTTAGCGGGGGACAGGGCCTACGAGCAGTACTTC. Amino acid sequence: CASSLAGDRAYEQYF. The chain links TRBV7-8 to TRBJ2-5, with 9 bases lining up with TRBD1. The assigned J gene may be wrong: the sequence end matches TRBJ2-7 better. Germline CDR1 reads SGHVS; CDR2 reads FQNEAQ. The CDR3 runs to 15 residues.

V gene TRBV5-6 combines with J gene TRBJ2-1, with 7 bases matching TRBD2. V dropped 5 bases and J dropped 4; count of bases not matched to a gene: 6. The CDR3 runs to 14 residues. The V gene's germline CDR1 is SGHDT and CDR2 YYEEEE. The CDR3 DNA follows: TGTGCCAGCAGTCCCCTCGGGGGGTACAATGAGCAGTTCTTC. The encoded protein is CASSPLGGYNEQFF.

J is TRBJ1-2 and V is TRBV21-1; the table's D call, TRBD1, has no DNA check behind it. TRBV21-1 constitutes a pseudogene. This CDR3 comprises 17 residues. CDR3 DNA: TGTGCCAGCAGCAAAGATACATTCGGACAGGCTAACTATGGCTACACCTTC. This codes for CASSKDTFGQANYGYTF.

The rearrangement uses TRBV4-3 and TRBJ2-7, with D maybe TRBD2 (6 bases). The CDR3 length is 15 residues. Germline CDR1 LGHNA, CDR2 YSLEER. V lost 2 bases to trimming and J lost 2 bases, with 13 bases between them. The CDR3 nucleotides read TGCGCCAGCAGCCAACAAGGGACGGGGGCCTACGAGCAGTACTTC. Translated, it gives CASSQQGTGAYEQYF.

The chain recombines TRBV5-6 with TRBJ2-1; TRBD2 matches 7 bases. Germline assignment: CDR1 SGHDT and CDR2 YYEEEE. The CDR3 is 15 amino acids. V trimming: 6 bases; J trimming: 1 base; junction bases outside the gene matches: 7. CDR3 DNA: TGTGCCAGCACCTCGGGGGGATTATCCTACAATGAGCAGTTCTTC. Amino acid sequence: CASTSGGLSYNEQFF. The full variable domain, rest sourced from reference TRBV5-6 and TRBJ2-1, is DAGVTQSPTHLIKTRGQQVTLRCSPKSGHDTVSWYQQALGQGPQFIFQYYEEEERQRGNFPDRFSGHQFPNYSSELNVNALLLGDSALYLCASTSGGLSYNEQFFGPGTRLTVL.

This rearrangement joins TRBV6-5 to TRBJ2-3; 8 bases agree with TRBD2. This CDR3 has 14 residues. The ends lost 3 bases at V and 4 bases at J; junction bases unmatched: 3. Germline CDR1 MNHEY, CDR2 SVGAGI. The CDR3 DNA sequence: TGTGCCAGCAGTTATAGCGGGACCCCAGATACGCAGTATTTT. This encodes CASSYSGTPDTQYF.

The chain uses TRBV27 and TRBJ2-7, with D possibly matching TRBD2 (5 bases). V was shortened by 7 bases and J by 2 bases, with 12 bases between the two germline ends. Germline V gene lookup returns CDR1 MNHEY and CDR2 SMNVEV (reference sequence). This CDR3 contains 13 residues. The CDR3 DNA is TGTGCCAGCATGCGCGTCGGGACCTACGAGCAGTACTTC. Encoded protein: CASMRVGTYEQYF.

The chain employs TRBV19 and TRBJ1-4; D might be TRBD1 (6 bases). Germline CDR1 LNHDA, CDR2 SQIVND (reference sequence). Trimming removed 10 bases at V and 7 bases at J, with 13 bases between. CDR3 length equals 12 residues. DNA for the CDR3: TGTGCCACCGCCGGGGGGCGTGAAAAACTGTTTTTT. Translation gives CATAGGREKLFF.

The gene calls are TRBV7-9 and TRBJ2-5, with TRBD2 identical over 7 bases. The end of the DNA is better explained by TRBJ2-7, so the J call may be wrong. Germline CDR1 reads SEHNR; CDR2 reads FQNEAQ (reference sequence). This CDR3 is 10 amino acids long. This CDR3 reads CATSGYEQYF. DNA for the CDR3: TGTGCCACTAGCGGTTACGAGCAGTACTTC.

With regard to this clone: The same CDR3 arises from other DNA sequences in this sample as well. This sequence joins TRBV27 and TRBJ2-7; D is possibly TRBD2 (6 bases). This CDR3 comprises 13 residues. The germline V and J ends were trimmed by 0 bases and 4 bases, with 7 bases remaining between them. Germline CDR1 MNHEY, CDR2 SMNVEV (reference sequence). The CDR3 sequence is CASSLSAGYEQYF. Written as DNA, the CDR3 is TGTGCCAGCAGTTTATCTGCGGGGTACGAGCAGTACTTC.

The rearrangement links TRBV28 to TRBJ1-2, with 8 positions matching TRBD1. CDR1 and CDR2 (germline): MDHEN, SYDVKM. With 4 bases clipped from V and 6 bases from J, the junction kept 13 bases outside the gene matches. This CDR3 comprises 16 residues. The CDR3 nucleotides are TGTGCCAGCAGTTGGACAGGGCCGGGTCCAACCAATGGCTACACCTTC. Its protein product is CASSWTGPGPTNGYTF.

This clone was found once. The chain joins TRBV6-5 to TRBJ2-7; possibly TRBD2 for D (6 bases). This CDR3 has 14 amino acids. CDR1 is MNHEY and CDR2 is SVGAGI in the germline V gene. Trimming shortened V by 3 bases and J by 5 bases, and 14 bases separated the two germline ends. The CDR3 DNA follows: TGTGCCAGCAGTTATTGGCCGGGCGGGGACGAGCAGTACTTC. Protein product: CASSYWPGGDEQYF.

This chain uses TRBV10-2 with TRBJ1-3, with D tentatively TRBD1 (5 bases). Trimming stripped 1 base from V and 4 bases from J, with 14 bases between. CDR1 is WSHSY, CDR2 SAAADI, per germline. The CDR3 length is 16 residues. The CDR3: CASSELWGGGGNTIYF. The CDR3 DNA follows: TGCGCCAGCAGTGAGTTATGGGGCGGTGGAGGAAACACCATATATTTT.

The chain joins TRBV27 to TRBJ2-1; perhaps TRBD1 as D (6 bases). Germline V CDR1 and CDR2: MNHEY, SMNVEV (reference sequence). The CDR3 loop spans 15 amino acids. The V end lost 4 bases, the J end lost 6 bases, and 16 bases lay between the germline ends. CDR3 in amino acids: CASSWHKGERNEQFF. The CDR3 DNA is TGTGCCAGCAGTTGGCACAAGGGGGAACGCAATGAGCAGTTCTTC.

The chain is built from TRBV28 and TRBJ2-7; weak D call: TRBD1 (6 bases). This CDR3 comprises 15 residues. Germline values: CDR1 MDHEN, CDR2 SYDVKM. Deletions cut 6 bases from V and 3 bases from J, with 18 bases between. The CDR3 DNA reads TGTGCCAGCAGCCCAAGCCGGGACATAGGCTACGAGCAGTACTTC. It translates to CASSPSRDIGYEQYF.

The chain has TRBV7-9 and TRBJ2-5, with D possibly TRBD2 on 5 matching bases. The CDR3 is 14 residues long. CDR1 is SEHNR, CDR2 FQNEAQ, per germline (reference sequence). Trimming cost V 5 bases and J 7 bases, with 17 bases left between them. The CDR3 protein is CASSPHRGRGTQYF. In DNA form, the CDR3 reads TGTGCCAGCAGCCCCCACAGAGGCCGGGGGACCCAGTACTTC.

The V gene is TRBV29-1, the J gene TRBJ1-2; maybe TRBD1 (6 bases). The CDR3 loop spans 13 amino acids. V was trimmed by 3 bases and J by 8 bases, leaving 16 bases between them. Germline CDR1 is SQVTM and CDR2 is ANQGSEA. The CDR3 loop reads CSVEKGGTYGYTF. CDR3 DNA: TGCAGCGTTGAGAAGGGGGGGACGTACGGCTACACCTTC.